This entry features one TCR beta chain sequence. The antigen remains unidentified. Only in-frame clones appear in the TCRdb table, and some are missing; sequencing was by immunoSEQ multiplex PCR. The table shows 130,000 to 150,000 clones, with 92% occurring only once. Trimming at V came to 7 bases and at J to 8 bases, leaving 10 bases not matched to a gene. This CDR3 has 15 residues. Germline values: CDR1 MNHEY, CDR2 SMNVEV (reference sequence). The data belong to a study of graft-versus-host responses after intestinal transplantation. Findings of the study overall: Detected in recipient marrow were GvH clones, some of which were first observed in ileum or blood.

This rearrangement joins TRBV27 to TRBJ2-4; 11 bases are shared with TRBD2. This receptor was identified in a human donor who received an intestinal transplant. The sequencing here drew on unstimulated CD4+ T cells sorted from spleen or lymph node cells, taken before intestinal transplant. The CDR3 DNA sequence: TGTGCCAGCAAGGGGCCTAGCGGGAGGTCGGACATTCAGTACTTC. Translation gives CASKGPSGRSDIQYF.